This TCR beta chain appears in the sequencing data of a study of blood T cell repertoires in COVID-19. Study-wide background: Specimens from acute and convalescent COVID-19 originated in the United States, Italy and Spain. T cells, B-cell-depleted T cells, or PBMCs supplied cDNA or gDNA.

The CDR3 is 15 amino acids. Trimming took 6 bases from V and 4 from J; bases not matched to a gene: 8. CDR1 is KGHSH and CDR2 is LQKENI in the germline V gene. As handled by the study authors: Estimated nucleated cell counts came from reference gene primer amplification. TCRdb keeps only in-frame clones here, not all; method: immunoSEQ multiplex PCR. D and trimming come from the DNA, and the V and J calls and clone size come from that table. The table records approximately 76,000 clones, 65% to 90% of them present only once. Sample: peripheral blood. This chain links TRBV18 with TRBJ2-1, with 8 positions matching TRBD2. This clonotype was sampled from a woman aged 60-75 years with acute or convalescent COVID-19. CDR3 in amino acids: CASSLSSGAYNEQFF. The CDR3 DNA follows: TGTGCCAGCTCCCTTAGTAGCGGGGCGTACAATGAGCAGTTCTTC. Variable domain in full (rest from reference TRBV18 and TRBJ2-1): NAGVMQNPRHLVRRRGQEARLRCSPMKGHSHVYWYRQLPEEGLKFMVYLQKENIIDESGMPKERFSAEFPKEGPSILRIQQVVRGDSAAYFCASSLSSGAYNEQFFGPGTRLTVL.